A selection of T cell receptor beta chains follows, all from one sample in a study of CD8 T cells in ankylosing spondylitis. One entry per CDR3 protein results from TCRdb running MiXCR on the 5' RACE reads. This table holds 750,000 to 850,000 distinct CDR3 sequences, approximately 12% found once. The sequenced sample was blood, either unsorted or a sorted T cell fraction (not recorded which). The receptors derive from a male donor with ankylosing spondylitis. Each CDR3 is given with its conserved first and last residue. Each record gives: V gene, clone size, CDR3 protein. Not all rows give a size; the values are once, few, many and, for expanded clones, a class.

TRBV5-1 | - | CASSSAGVGTGELFF
TRBV7-2 | many | CASSLNSYQETQYF
TRBV5-1 | many | CASSIGRTSGYNEQFF
TRBV6-1 | few | CASSPRQLAGGGETQYF
TRBV29-1 | few | CSVGRGRDTQYF
TRBV4-2 | once | CASSRGLFYEQYF
TRBV9 | - | CASSVGYYNSPLHF
TRBV7-2 | - | CASSLGRGLADTQYF
TRBV5-1 | - | CASTPGGSDAYEQYF
TRBV20-1 | - | CSASTSGGVDTQYF
TRBV7-3 | few | CASSFSNSYEQYF
TRBV28 | - | CASRTGLRTGELFF
TRBV12-3/TRBV12-4 | few | CASSFSIRDHQPQHF
TRBV6-6 | many | CASRRQGTDTQYF
TRBV20-1 | few | CCANARVSPNQPQHF
TRBV5-1 | many | CASSQGDRGRWQYF
TRBV27 | - | CASSFSSLRQASYNSPLHF
TRBV27 | - | CASSPRRPRLSDTQYF
TRBV5-1 | few | CASGDGLAGYEQYF
TRBV20-1 | few | CSALFGLPPLHF
TRBV29-1 | - | CSVDNSTNTGELFF
TRBV7-6 | few | CASSQGISQETQYF
TRBV6-6 | many | CATYQGYEQYF
TRBV29-1 | - | CSVVSSGVSYNEQFF
TRBV27 | - | CASSFGRELYNEQFF
TRBV11-3 | - | CASSSTFQGGDTEAFF
TRBV29-1 | - | CSVVRTGGDEKLFF
TRBV12-3/TRBV12-4 | many | CASTLRSVGWRNEQFF
TRBV7-9 | - | CASSLSSMLHAAFF
TRBV6-6 | - | CASTGVSTDTQYF